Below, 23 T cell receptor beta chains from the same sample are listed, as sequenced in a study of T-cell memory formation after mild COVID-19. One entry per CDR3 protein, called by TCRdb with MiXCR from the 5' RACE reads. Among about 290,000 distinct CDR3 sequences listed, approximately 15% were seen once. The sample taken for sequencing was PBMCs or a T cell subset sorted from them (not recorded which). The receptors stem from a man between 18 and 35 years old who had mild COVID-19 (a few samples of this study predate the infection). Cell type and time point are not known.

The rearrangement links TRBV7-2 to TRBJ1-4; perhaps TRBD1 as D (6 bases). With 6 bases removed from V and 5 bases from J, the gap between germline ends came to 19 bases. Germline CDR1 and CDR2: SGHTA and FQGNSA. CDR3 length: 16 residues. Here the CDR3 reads CASRPTGGLGNEKLFF. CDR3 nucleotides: TGTGCCAGCAGACCCACTGGGGGCCTCGGGAATGAAAAACTGTTTTTT.

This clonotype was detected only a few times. In DNA, the CDR3 is TGTGCCACCAGTGATCCCGGGACAGGATTCACCGGGGAGCTGTTTTTT. It yields the protein CATSDPGTGFTGELFF. The gene calls are TRBV24-1 and TRBJ2-2; TRBD1 matches 8 bases. V trimming: 3 bases; J trimming: 4 bases; junction bases outside the gene matches: 6. CDR3 size: 16 residues. CDR1 and CDR2 from the germline V gene are KGHDR and SFDVKD.

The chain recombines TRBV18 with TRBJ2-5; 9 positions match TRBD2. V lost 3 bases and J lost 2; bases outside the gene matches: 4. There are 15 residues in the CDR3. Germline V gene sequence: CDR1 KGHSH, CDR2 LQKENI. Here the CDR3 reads CASSPASGIQETQYF. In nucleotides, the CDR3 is TGTGCCAGCTCACCTGCTAGCGGGATACAAGAGACCCAGTACTTC. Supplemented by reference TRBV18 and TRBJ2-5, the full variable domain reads NAGVMQNPRHLVRRRGQEARLRCSPMKGHSHVYWYRQLPEEGLKFMVYLQKENIIDESGMPKERFSAEFPKEGPSILRIQQVVRGDSAAYFCASSPASGIQETQYFGPGTRLLVL.

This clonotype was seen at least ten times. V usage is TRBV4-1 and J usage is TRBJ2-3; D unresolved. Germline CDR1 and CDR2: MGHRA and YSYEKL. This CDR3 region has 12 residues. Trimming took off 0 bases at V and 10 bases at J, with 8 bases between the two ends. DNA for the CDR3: TGCGCCAGCAGCCAAGATGTTAGCTCGCAGTATTTT. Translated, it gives CASSQDVSSQYF.

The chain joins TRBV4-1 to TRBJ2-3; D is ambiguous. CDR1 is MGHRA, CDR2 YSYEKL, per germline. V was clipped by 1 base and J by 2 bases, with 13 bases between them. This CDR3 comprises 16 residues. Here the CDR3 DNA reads TGCGCCAGCAGCCAAGGGGTGGGCAGGACCACAGATACGCAGTATTTT. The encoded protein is CASSQGVGRTTDTQYF.

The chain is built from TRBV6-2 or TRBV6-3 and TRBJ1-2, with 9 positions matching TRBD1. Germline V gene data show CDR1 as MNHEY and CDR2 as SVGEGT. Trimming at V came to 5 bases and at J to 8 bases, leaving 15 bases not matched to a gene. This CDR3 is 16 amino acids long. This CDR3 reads CASSPRLWTGVRGYTF. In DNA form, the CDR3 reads TGTGCCAGCAGTCCACGGCTCTGGACAGGGGTGCGCGGCTACACCTTC.

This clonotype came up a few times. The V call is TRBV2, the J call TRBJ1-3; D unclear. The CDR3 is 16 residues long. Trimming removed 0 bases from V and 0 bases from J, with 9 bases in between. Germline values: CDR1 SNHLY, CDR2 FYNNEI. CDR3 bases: TGTGCCAGCAGTGAAGCGAAGGTTATCTCTGGAAACACCATATATTTT. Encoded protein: CASSEAKVISGNTIYF. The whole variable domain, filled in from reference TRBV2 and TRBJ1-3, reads EPEVTQTPSHQVTQMGQEVILRCVPISNHLYFYWYRQILGQKVEFLVSFYNNEISEKSEIFDDQFSVERPDGSNFTLKIRSTKLEDSAMYFCASSEAKVISGNTIYFGEGSWLTVV.

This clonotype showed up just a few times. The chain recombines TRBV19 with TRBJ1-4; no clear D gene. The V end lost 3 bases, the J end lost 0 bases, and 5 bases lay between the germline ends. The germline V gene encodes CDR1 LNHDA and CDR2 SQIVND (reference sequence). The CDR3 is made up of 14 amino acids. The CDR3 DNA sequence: TGTGCCAGTAGTATGCAGGCAACTAATGAAAAACTGTTTTTT. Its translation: CASSMQATNEKLFF.

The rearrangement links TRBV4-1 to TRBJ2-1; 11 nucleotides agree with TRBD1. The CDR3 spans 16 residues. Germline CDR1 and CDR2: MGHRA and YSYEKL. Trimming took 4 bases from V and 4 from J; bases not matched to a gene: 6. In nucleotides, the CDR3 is TGCGCCAGCAGCCGCTGGACAGGGGGCATTTACAATGAGCAGTTCTTC. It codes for CASSRWTGGIYNEQFF.

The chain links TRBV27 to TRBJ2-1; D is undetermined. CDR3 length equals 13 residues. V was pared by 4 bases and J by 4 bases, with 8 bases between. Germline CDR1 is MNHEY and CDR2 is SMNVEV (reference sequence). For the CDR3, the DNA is TGTGCCAGCAGTTGGGATGGTTACAATGAGCAGTTCTTC. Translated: CASSWDGYNEQFF.

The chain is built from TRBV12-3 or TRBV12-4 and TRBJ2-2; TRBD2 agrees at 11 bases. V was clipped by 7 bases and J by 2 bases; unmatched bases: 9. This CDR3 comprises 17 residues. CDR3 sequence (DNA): TGTGCCAGCATAGCCGGACTAGCGGGCCGAAACACCGGGGAGCTGTTTTTT. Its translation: CASIAGLAGRNTGELFF.

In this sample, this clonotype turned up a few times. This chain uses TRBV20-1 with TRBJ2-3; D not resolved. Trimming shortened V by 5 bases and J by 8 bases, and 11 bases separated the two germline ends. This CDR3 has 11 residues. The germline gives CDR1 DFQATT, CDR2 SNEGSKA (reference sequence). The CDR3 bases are TGCAGTGCTTACCTAGGTGGTACGCAGTATTTT. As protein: CSAYLGGTQYF.

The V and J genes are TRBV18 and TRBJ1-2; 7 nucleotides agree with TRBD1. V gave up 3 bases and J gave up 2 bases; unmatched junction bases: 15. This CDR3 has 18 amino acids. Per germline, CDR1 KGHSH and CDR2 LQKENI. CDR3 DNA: TGTGCCAGCTCACCCAACAGGGGCGACTATTCCCCAAACTATGGCTACACCTTC. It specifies CASSPNRGDYSPNYGYTF.

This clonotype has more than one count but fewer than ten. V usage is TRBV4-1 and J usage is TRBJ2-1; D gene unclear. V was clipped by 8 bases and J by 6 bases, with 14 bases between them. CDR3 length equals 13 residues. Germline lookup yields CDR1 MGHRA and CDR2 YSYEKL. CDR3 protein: CASGFTGLNEQFF. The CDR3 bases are TGCGCCAGCGGCTTCACGGGCCTCAATGAGCAGTTCTTC.

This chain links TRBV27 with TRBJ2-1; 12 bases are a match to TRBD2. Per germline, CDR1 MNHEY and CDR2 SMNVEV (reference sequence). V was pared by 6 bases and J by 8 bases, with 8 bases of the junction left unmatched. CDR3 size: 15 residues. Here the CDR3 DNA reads TGTGCCAGCAGCCACGGACTAGCGGGGCTTTATGAGCAGTTCTTC. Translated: CASSHGLAGLYEQFF.

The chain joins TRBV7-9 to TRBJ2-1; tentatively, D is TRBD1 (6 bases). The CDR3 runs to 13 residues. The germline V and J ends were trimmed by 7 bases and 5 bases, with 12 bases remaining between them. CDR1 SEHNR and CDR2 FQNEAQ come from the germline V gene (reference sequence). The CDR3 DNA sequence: TGTGCCAGCAACCCTTCAGGGGACAATGAGCAGTTCTTC. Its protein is CASNPSGDNEQFF.

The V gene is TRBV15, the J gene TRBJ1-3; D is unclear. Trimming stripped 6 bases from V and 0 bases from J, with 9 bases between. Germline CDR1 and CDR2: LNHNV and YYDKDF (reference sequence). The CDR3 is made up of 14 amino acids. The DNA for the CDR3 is TGTGCCACCAGGGGTCCCAGCTCTGGAAACACCATATATTTT. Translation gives CATRGPSSGNTIYF.

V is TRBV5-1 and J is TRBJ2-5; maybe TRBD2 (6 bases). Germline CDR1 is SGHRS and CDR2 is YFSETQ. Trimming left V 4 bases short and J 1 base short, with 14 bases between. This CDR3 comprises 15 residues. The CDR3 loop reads CASSPVGLRQETQYF. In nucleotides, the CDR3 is TGCGCCAGCAGCCCGGTGGGACTGCGCCAAGAGACCCAGTACTTC.

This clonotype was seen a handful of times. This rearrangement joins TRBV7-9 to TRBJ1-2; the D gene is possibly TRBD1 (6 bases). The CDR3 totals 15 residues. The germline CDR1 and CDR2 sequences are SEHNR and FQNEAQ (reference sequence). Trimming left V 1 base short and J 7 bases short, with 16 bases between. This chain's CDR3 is CASSLDQGLSIGYTF. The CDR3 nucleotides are TGTGCCAGCAGCTTAGACCAGGGGCTATCTATTGGCTACACCTTC.

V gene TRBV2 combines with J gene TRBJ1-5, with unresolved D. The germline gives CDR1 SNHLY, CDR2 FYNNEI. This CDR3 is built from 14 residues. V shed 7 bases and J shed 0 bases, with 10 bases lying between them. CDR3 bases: TGTGCCAGCACGCCTGAGTATAGCAATCAGCCCCAGCATTTT. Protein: CASTPEYSNQPQHF.

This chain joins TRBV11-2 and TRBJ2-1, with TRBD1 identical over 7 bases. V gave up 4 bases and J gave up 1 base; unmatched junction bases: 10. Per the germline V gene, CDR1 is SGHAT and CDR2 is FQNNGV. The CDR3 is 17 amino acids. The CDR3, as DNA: TGTGCCAGCAGCTCGGATAGGGGGCACGGATCCTACAATGAGCAGTTCTTC. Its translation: CASSSDRGHGSYNEQFF. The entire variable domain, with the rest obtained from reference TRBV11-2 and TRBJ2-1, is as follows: EAGVAQSPRYKIIEKRQSVAFWCNPISGHATLYWYQQILGQGPKLLIQFQNNGVVDDSQLPKDRFSAERLKGVDSTLKIQPAKLEDSAVYLCASSSDRGHGSYNEQFFGPGTRLTVL.

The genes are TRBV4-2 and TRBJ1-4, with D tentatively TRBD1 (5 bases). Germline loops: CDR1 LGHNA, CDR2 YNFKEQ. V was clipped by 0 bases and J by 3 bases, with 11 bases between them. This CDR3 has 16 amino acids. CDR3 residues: CASSQDAGRPNEKLFF. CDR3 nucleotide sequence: TGTGCCAGCAGCCAAGACGCAGGGCGGCCTAATGAAAAACTGTTTTTT.

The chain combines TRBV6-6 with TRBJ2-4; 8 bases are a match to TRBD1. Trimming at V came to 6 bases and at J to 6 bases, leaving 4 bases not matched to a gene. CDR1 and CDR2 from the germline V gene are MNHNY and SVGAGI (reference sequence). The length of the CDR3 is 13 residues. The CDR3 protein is CASSFGQGNIQYF. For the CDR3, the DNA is TGTGCCAGCAGCTTTGGACAGGGAAACATTCAGTACTTC.